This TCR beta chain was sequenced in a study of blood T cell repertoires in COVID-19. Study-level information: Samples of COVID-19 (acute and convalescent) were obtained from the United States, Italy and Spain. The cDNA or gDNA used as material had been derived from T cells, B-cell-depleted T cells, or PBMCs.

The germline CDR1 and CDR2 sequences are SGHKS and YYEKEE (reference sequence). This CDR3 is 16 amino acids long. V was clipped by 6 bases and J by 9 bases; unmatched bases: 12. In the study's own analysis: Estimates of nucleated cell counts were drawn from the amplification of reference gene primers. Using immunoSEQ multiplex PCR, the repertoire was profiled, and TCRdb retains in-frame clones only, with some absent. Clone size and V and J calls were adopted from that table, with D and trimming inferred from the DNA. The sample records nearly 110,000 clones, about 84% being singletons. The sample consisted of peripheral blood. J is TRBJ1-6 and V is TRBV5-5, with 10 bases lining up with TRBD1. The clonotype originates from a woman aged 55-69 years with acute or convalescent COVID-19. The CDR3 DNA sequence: TGTGCCAGCACCCCACTGGGACAGGGGTATGTTTCACCCCTCCACTTT. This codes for CASTPLGQGYVSPLHF.